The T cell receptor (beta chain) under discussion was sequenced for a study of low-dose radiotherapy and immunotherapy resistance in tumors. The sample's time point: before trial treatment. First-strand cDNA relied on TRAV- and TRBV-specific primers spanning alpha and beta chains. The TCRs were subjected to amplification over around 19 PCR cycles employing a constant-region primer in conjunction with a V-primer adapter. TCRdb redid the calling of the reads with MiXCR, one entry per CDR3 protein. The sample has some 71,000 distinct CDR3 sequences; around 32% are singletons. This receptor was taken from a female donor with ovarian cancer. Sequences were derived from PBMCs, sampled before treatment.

The CDR3 sequence: CASSLAALVTYNEQFF. The CDR3 DNA is TGTGCCAGCAGCTTAGCGGCCCTCGTGACCTACAATGAGCAGTTCTTC. V and J are TRBV7-2 and TRBJ2-1; D remains unclear. The germline CDR1 and CDR2 sequences are SGHTA and FQGNSA. CDR3 size: 16 residues. The germline V and J ends were trimmed by 0 bases and 2 bases, with 11 bases remaining between them.